Detailed here is one T cell receptor beta chain. The time point: newly diagnosed, previously untreated cHL patient sample. Comparison PBMCs came from previously untreated, newly diagnosed classical Hodgkin lymphoma patients. TCRdb's copy holds only in-frame clones and misses some; the assay was immunoSEQ multiplex PCR. The table shows 17,000 or so clones, with roughly 81% occurring only once. The data derive from a study of PD-1 blockade in classical Hodgkin lymphoma. Sequenced: peripheral blood mononuclear cells (PBMCs). This receptor was obtained from a human donor with classical Hodgkin lymphoma.

The CDR3 sequence is CASSYTDRYSYNEQFF. The CDR3 nucleotides read TGTGCCAGCAGTTACACCGACCGATACTCCTACAATGAGCAGTTCTTC. The chain carries TRBV6-5 and TRBJ2-1; D is undetermined. The germline V gene encodes CDR1 MNHEY and CDR2 SVGAGI. This CDR3 contains 16 residues. The germline V and J ends were trimmed by 2 bases and 0 bases, with 11 bases remaining between them.